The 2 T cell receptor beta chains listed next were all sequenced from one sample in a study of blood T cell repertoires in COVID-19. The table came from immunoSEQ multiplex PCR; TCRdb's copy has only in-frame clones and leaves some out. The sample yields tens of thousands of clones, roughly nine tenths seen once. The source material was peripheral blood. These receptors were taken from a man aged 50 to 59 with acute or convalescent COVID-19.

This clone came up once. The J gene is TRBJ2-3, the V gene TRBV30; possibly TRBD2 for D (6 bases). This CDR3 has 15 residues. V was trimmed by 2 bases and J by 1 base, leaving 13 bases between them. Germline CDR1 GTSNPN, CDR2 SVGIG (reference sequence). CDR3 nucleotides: TGTGCCTGGAGTCCTCTAGTAGCGGGCACAGATACGCAGTATTTT. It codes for CAWSPLVAGTDTQYF.

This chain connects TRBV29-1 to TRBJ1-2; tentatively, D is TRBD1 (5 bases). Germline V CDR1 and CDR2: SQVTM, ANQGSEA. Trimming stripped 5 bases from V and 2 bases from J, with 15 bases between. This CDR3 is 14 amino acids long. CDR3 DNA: TGCAGCGTTTACGGGGGTCAGGACAACTATGGCTACACCTTC. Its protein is CSVYGGQDNYGYTF.